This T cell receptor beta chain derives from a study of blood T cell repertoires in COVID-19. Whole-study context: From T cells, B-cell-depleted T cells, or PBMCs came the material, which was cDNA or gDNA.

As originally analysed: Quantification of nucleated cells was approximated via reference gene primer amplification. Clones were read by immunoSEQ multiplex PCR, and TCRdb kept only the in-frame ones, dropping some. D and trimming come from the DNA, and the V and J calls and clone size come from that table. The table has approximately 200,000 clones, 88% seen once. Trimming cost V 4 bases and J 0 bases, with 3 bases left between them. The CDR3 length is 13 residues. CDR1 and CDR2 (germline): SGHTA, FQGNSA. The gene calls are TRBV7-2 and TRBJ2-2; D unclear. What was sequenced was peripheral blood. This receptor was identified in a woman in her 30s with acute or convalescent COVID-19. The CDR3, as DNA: TGTGCCAGCAGCTCAACGAACACCGGGGAGCTGTTTTTT. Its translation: CASSSTNTGELFF.